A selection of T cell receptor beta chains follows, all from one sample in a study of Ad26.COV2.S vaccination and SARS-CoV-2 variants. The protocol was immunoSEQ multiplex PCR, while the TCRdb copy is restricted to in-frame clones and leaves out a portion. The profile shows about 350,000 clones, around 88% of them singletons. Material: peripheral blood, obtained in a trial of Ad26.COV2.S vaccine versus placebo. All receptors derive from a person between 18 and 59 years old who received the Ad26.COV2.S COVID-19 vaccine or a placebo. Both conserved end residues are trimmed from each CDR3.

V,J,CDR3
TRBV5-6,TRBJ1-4,ASSYALDTDNEKLF
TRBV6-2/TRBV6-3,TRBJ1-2,ASSPSGTGALNYGYT
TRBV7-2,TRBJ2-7,ASSQRGVHEQY
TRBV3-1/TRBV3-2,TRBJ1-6,ASSRGKGSGTTALDLH
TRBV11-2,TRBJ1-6,ASSLQSGGQSPLH
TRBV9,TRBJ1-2,ASSVADHPGGYT
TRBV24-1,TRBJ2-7,ATSYGEGYEQY
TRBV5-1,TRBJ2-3,ASSPTKAGGPTDTQY
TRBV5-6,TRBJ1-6,ASSPPDSSYNSPLH
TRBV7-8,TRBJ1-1,ASSLVTGANTEAF
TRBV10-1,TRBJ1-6,ASKGPYNSPLH
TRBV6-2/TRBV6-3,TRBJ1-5,ASSYRAGRNQPQH
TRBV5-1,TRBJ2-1,ASSFRDSGRARNEQF
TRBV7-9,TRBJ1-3,ASSQDRGGFSGNTIY
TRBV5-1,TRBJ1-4,ASSLAGQGEKLF
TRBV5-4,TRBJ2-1,ASSQKTSGSSYNEQF
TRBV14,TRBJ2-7,ASSPFGSDRSYEQY
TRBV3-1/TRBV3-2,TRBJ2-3,ASSLGLAGLGTDTQY
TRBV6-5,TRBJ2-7,ASTDRSYEQY
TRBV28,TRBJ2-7,ASTPRIGLTGY
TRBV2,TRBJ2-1,ASSERQANNEQF
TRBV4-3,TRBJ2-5,ASSQDFIGKETQY
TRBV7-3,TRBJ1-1,ASSPGPANTEAF
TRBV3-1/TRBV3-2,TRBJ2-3,ASSQGVTGGTDTQY
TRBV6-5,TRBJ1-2,ASRKQGVYGYT
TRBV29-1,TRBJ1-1,SGRVVNTEAF
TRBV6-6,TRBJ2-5,ASNSGGGREETQY
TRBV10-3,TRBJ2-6,ASRDPGQGTSGANVLT
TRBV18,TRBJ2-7,ASSPNSYEQY
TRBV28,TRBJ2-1,ASRGTGRNEQF
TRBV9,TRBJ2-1,ASSVGGRARNEQF
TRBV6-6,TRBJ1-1,ASRFRQGGNTEAF
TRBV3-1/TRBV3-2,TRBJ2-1,ASSVDYYNEQF
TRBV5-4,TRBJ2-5,ASSSDYYQETQY
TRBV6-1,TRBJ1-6,ASSARQGGSSYNSPLH
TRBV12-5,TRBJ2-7,ASGIRDRAGEQY
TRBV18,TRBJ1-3,ASSPRTSGNTIY
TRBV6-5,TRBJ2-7,ASSRLAGASEQY
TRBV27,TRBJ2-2,ASSGLARYNLGYRELF
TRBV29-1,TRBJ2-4,SVQGGQGVEVQY
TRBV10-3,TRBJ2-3,AICDKTTTLDTQY
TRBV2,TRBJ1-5,ASGGNPNQPQH
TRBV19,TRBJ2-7,ASAGKGEQY
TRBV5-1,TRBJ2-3,ASSDGPTDTQY
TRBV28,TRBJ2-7,ASTDSEREQY
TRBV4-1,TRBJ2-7,ASSLTGGANGEQY
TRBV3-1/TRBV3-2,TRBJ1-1,ASSYKGARNTEAF
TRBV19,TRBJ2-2,ASSIEATNTGELF
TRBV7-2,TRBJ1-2,ASSLVLGQTTNYGYT
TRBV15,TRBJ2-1,ATSGRGTSGTKF